The 14 T cell receptor beta chains given below trace back to one sample, sequenced in a study of ipilimumab plus nivolumab after autologous stem cell transplantation. TCRdb's copy holds only in-frame clones and misses some; the assay was immunoSEQ multiplex PCR. The sample has about 22,000 clones; around 74% are singletons. The starting material was PBMCs, obtained in a trial of ipilimumab plus nivolumab as post-transplant consolidation. The receptor set was obtained from a male donor with diffuse large B-cell lymphoma.

A word on this clone: Sequence at one end of the junction differs from germline and may be a read error. The chain is built from TRBV29-1 and TRBJ2-3; either TRBD1 or TRBD2 may supply D (5 bases each). The germline gives CDR1 SQVTM, CDR2 ANQGSEA. The CDR3 runs to 16 residues. CDR3: CSVEGGAQGAPDTQYF. For the CDR3, the DNA is TGCAGCGTTGAAGGAGGGGCCCAAGGCGCGCCAGACACGCAGTATTTT.

The V and J genes are TRBV6-5 and TRBJ2-1; 7 nucleotides match TRBD2. Germline-derived CDR1 and CDR2 are MNHEY and SVGAGI. The CDR3 runs to 16 residues. The trim removed 0 bases at V and 4 bases at J, leaving 6 bases unmatched. The CDR3: CASSYSSLGGYNEQFF. The CDR3 DNA reads TGTGCCAGCAGTTACTCGAGTCTGGGGGGGTACAATGAGCAGTTCTTC.

V gene TRBV6-1 combines with J gene TRBJ1-1; D is possibly TRBD1 (6 bases). Between the trimmed V and J ends, which lost 6 bases and 4 bases, there was a span of 12 bases. This CDR3 has 13 amino acids. Germline CDR1 and CDR2: MNHNS and SASEGT. CDR3: CASSAGESTEAFF. The CDR3 DNA reads as TGTGCCAGCAGCGCAGGGGAGAGCACTGAAGCTTTCTTT.

J is TRBJ2-1 and V is TRBV5-1; tentative D call: TRBD1 (5 bases). The CDR3 loop spans 13 amino acids. The germline V gene has CDR1 SGHRS and CDR2 YFSETQ. V lost 0 bases and J 9 bases, leaving 10 bases between the germline ends. Here the CDR3 DNA reads TGCGCCAGCAGCTTGGAGCTTCAGGGTGAGCAGTTCTTC. Its protein is CASSLELQGEQFF.

The V call is TRBV4-2, the J call TRBJ2-5; 7 bases map to TRBD2. The ends lost 2 bases at V and 6 bases at J; junction bases unmatched: 6. CDR3 size: 14 residues. The germline CDR1 and CDR2 sequences are LGHNA and YNFKEQ. Written as DNA, the CDR3 is TGTGCCAGCAGCCAATTGGGGGGGGTAAAGACCCAGTACTTC. This gives the protein CASSQLGGVKTQYF.

The chain recombines TRBV5-1 with TRBJ2-2; no reliable D call. This CDR3 spans 15 amino acids. Germline V gives CDR1 SGHRS, CDR2 YFSETQ. Trimming pared 4 bases from V and 4 bases from J, leaving 14 bases between. The CDR3 reads CASSTNTASTGELFF. CDR3 DNA: TGCGCCAGCAGCACCAACACCGCGAGCACCGGGGAGCTGTTTTTT. Using reference TRBV5-1 and TRBJ2-2 for the parts outside the CDR3, the full variable domain is KAGVTQTPRYLIKTRGQQVTLSCSPISGHRSVSWYQQTPGQGLQFLFEYFSETQRNKGNFPGRFSGRQFSNSRSEMNVSTLELGDSALYLCASSTNTASTGELFFGEGSRLTVL.

CDR3 coding DNA: TGTGCCAGCAGCCGACTAGCGGGGGCTGAGAATGAGCAGTTCTTC. Translation gives CASSRLAGAENEQFF. The genes are TRBV5-8 and TRBJ2-1; 12 nucleotides match TRBD2. In germline, CDR1 is SGHTS, CDR2 YDEGEE. The length of the CDR3 is 15 residues. After removal of 4 bases from V and 7 bases from J, the junction contained 6 bases not matched to a gene. The full variable domain, its missing parts supplied by reference TRBV5-8 and TRBJ2-1, is EAGVTQSPTHLIKTRGQQATLRCSPISGHTSVYWYQQALGLGLQFLLWYDEGEERNRGNFPPRFSGRQFPNYSSELNVNALELEDSALYLCASSRLAGAENEQFFGPGTRLTVL.

The CDR3 region is CASSPGLAGEQYF. Here the CDR3 DNA reads TGTGCCAGCAGCCCGGGACTAGCTGGTGAGCAGTACTTC. This chain links TRBV9 with TRBJ2-7, with TRBD2 matching 9 bases. This CDR3 has 13 amino acids. CDR1 is SGDLS, CDR2 YYNGEE, per germline. The J segment lost 7 bases and the V segment lost 4 bases, leaving 6 bases of the junction unmatched. The full variable domain, completed using reference TRBV9 and TRBJ2-7, is DSGVTQTPKHLITATGQRVTLRCSPRSGDLSVYWYQQSLDQGLQFLIQYYNGEERAKGNILERFSAQQFPDLHSELNLSSLELGDSALYFCASSPGLAGEQYFGPGTRLTVT.

The CDR3 DNA reads TGTGCCAGCAAATCAAGGGAGCCGATGAACACTGAAGCTTTCTTT. It translates to CASKSREPMNTEAFF. The chain combines TRBV28 with TRBJ1-1; D is undetermined. The germline CDR1 and CDR2 sequences are MDHEN and SYDVKM. The CDR3 runs 15 residues. The ends were cut back, 7 bases at V and 0 bases at J, with 15 bases in the middle.

The rearrangement uses TRBV7-8 and TRBJ1-2; D unclear. Germline V gives CDR1 SGHVS, CDR2 FQNEAQ. The CDR3 is made up of 14 amino acids. V lost 8 bases and J 1 base, leaving 14 bases between the germline ends. The CDR3 loop is CASQPEGINYGYTF. As DNA, the CDR3 is TGTGCCAGCCAACCGGAAGGGATTAACTATGGCTACACCTTC. The full variable domain, its missing parts supplied by reference TRBV7-8 and TRBJ1-2, is GAGVSQSPRYKVAKRGQDVALRCDPISGHVSLFWYQQALGQGPEFLTYFQNEAQLDKSGLPSDRFFAERPEGSVSTLKIQRTQQEDSAVYLCASQPEGINYGYTFGSGTRLTVV.

The V gene is TRBV6-1, the J gene TRBJ2-5, with 14 bases matching TRBD2. J lost 6 bases, V lost 1 base, and 10 bases had no gene match. CDR1 is MNHNS, CDR2 SASEGT, per germline. This CDR3 region has 18 residues. CDR3 DNA: TGTGCCAGCAGTGAAGAGGGACTAGCGGGGGTTGGGGGAAAGACCCAGTACTTC. Residues: CASSEEGLAGVGGKTQYF.

The rearrangement links TRBV19 to TRBJ2-1; TRBD2 matches 15 bases. The trim removed 7 bases at V and 0 bases at J, leaving 10 bases unmatched. The germline CDR1 and CDR2 sequences are LNHDA and SQIVND (reference sequence). The CDR3 spans 19 residues. CDR3 sequence reads: CASTSRGLAGGSSYNEQFF. In DNA form, the CDR3 reads TGTGCCAGTACCTCTAGGGGACTAGCGGGAGGCTCCTCCTACAATGAGCAGTTCTTC.

This sequence joins TRBV12-2 and TRBJ1-5; TRBD1, the table's D call, lacks a check against the DNA. TRBV12-2 is a recognized pseudogene. The CDR3 has 18 amino acids. The CDR3 protein is CASRSPGQGEKSNQPQHF. CDR3 bases: TGTGCAAGTCGCTCACCGGGACAGGGGGAAAAAAGCAATCAGCCCCAGCATTTT.

The chain couples TRBV5-1 to TRBJ1-6, with D possibly TRBD1 on 5 matching bases. The V end was cut by 4 bases, the J end by 8 bases, with 22 bases between. Germline V gene sequence: CDR1 SGHRS, CDR2 YFSETQ. The CDR3 length is 17 residues. CDR3 amino acids: CASSNGTAAVWDSPLHF. CDR3 DNA: TGCGCCAGCAGCAACGGGACCGCCGCTGTATGGGATTCACCCCTCCACTTT.